One T cell receptor beta chain is described in this entry. The sample belongs to a study of blood T cell repertoires in COVID-19. Across the study: The United States, Italy and Spain supplied acute and convalescent COVID-19 samples.

Germline assignment: CDR1 SNHLY and CDR2 FYNNEI. CDR3 size: 16 residues. The V gene end was trimmed by 3 bases and the J gene end by 1 base; junction bases not matched to a gene: 4. As processed by the authors: The assay estimated nucleated cells by amplifying reference gene primers. TCRdb's table, derived via immunoSEQ multiplex PCR, lists solely in-frame clones and lacks some. V and J calls and clone size are given by that table; D and trimming were obtained from the DNA. The sample holds 400,000 to 550,000 clones, around 89% seen once. Input material: peripheral blood. The TCR originated in a woman aged 25-40 years with acute or convalescent COVID-19. This sequence joins TRBV2 and TRBJ2-3; 10 bases are shared with TRBD2. The CDR3 spells CASSDDTSGGTDTQYF. The DNA for the CDR3 is TGTGCCAGCAGTGATGATACTAGCGGGGGCACAGATACGCAGTATTTT. Together with reference TRBV2 and TRBJ2-3, the CDR3 gives the full variable domain: EPEVTQTPSHQVTQMGQEVILRCVPISNHLYFYWYRQILGQKVEFLVSFYNNEISEKSEIFDDQFSVERPDGSNFTLKIRSTKLEDSAMYFCASSDDTSGGTDTQYFGPGTRLTVL.